The subject of this entry is one TCR beta chain. Its specificity is not known. This table comes from immunoSEQ multiplex PCR, and its TCRdb copy is limited to in-frame clones, with some not included. Among 60,000 or so clones listed, more than 90% were seen once. CDR3 length: 13 residues. V shed 6 bases and J shed 2 bases, with 11 bases lying between them. Looked up from germline, CDR1 is LGHNT and CDR2 is FRNRAP. The sample comes from a study of cytomegalovirus exposure and HLA in healthy donors. General study points: Rare TCR sequences dominated, though some public TCRs recurred in many donors.

The sequenced material came from PBMCs. The V and J genes are TRBV12-5 and TRBJ2-7, with a weak D call TRBD1 (6 bases). This receptor was obtained from a man younger than 35 in good health and CMV-seronegative. The CDR3 sequence is CASGDSLPYEQYF. In DNA form, the CDR3 reads TGTGCTAGTGGGGACAGCCTCCCCTACGAGCAGTACTTC.